The 15 T cell receptor beta chains in this list originate from one sample, sequenced in a study of T cells expressing NK-cell markers. TCRdb derives one entry per CDR3 protein from the 5' RACE reads, leaving out DNA. The table lists about 550,000 distinct CDR3 sequences. Source material: blood T cells: a sorted CD56 or NKG2C T cell subset, CD4+ or CD8+ T cells, or bulk PBMC T cells (not recorded which). These receptors were obtained from a man between 18 and 35 years old in good health.

J is TRBJ2-1 and V is TRBV12-3 or TRBV12-4; TCRdb's D call, TRBD2, is unchecked because there is no DNA. This CDR3 is built from 14 residues. The CDR3 region is CASSFTRRSNEQFF.

The chain recombines TRBV11-2 with TRBJ2-3. The CDR3 is made up of 14 amino acids. From germline, CDR1 is SGHAT and CDR2 FQNNGV. CDR3 amino acids: CASSTPWRTDTQYF. The complete variable domain, with remaining parts taken from reference TRBV11-2 and TRBJ2-3, reads EAGVAQSPRYKIIEKRQSVAFWCNPISGHATLYWYQQILGQGPKLLIQFQNNGVVDDSQLPKDRFSAERLKGVDSTLKIQPAKLEDSAVYLCASSTPWRTDTQYFGPGTRLTVL.

V is TRBV10-3 and J is TRBJ2-3. The CDR3 totals 15 residues. The germline gives CDR1 ENHRY, CDR2 SYGVKD. The CDR3: CAISESGTSTDTQYF.

This chain uses TRBV11-1 with TRBJ2-3; TCRdb calls TRBD2, which cannot be checked without DNA. CDR1 is SGHAT and CDR2 is FQDESV in the germline V gene (reference sequence). CDR3 length: 18 amino acids. CDR3 protein: CASSSPSRGPSWGDTQYF.

The chain combines TRBV12-3 or TRBV12-4 with TRBJ2-6; TCRdb lists TRBD1, though no DNA is available to test this call. This CDR3 is 16 amino acids long. The CDR3: CASHGQGFSGANVLTF.

The chain joins TRBV29-1 to TRBJ2-1; TCRdb lists TRBD2, though no DNA is available to test this call. From germline, CDR1 is SQVTM and CDR2 ANQGSEA. CDR3 length: 16 residues. The CDR3 region is CSTPGGRFSSYNEQFF.

The chain couples TRBV20-1 to TRBJ2-7. CDR1 and CDR2 from the germline V gene are DFQATT and SNEGSKA (reference sequence). The length of the CDR3 is 12 residues. Here the CDR3 reads CSARDVTAEQYF.

The V call is TRBV6-1, the J call TRBJ1-2. Per germline, CDR1 MNHNS and CDR2 SASEGT. This CDR3 comprises 15 residues. The chain's CDR3 is CASTPGQVGDYGYTF.

This chain joins TRBV4-3 and TRBJ2-1; as DNA is missing, the TRBD2 call by TCRdb cannot be tested. The V gene's germline CDR1 is LGHNA and CDR2 YSLEER. This CDR3 has 17 amino acids. The CDR3 loop reads CASSQDFGGPPYNEQFF.

CDR3 in amino acids: CASSNKLAGGPDTQYF. This rearrangement joins TRBV5-1 to TRBJ2-3; no DNA is available, so the TRBD2 call from TCRdb remains unchecked. Germline V CDR1 and CDR2: SGHRS, YFSETQ. The CDR3 covers 16 residues.

The V gene is TRBV30, the J gene TRBJ1-1; lacking DNA, the TRBD1 call made by TCRdb goes unchecked. From germline, CDR1 is GTSNPN and CDR2 SVGIG (reference sequence). There are 15 residues in the CDR3. The CDR3 region is CAWIVLPGGGAEAFF.

The chain joins TRBV25-1 to TRBJ2-1; TCRdb outputs TRBD1, but without DNA this stays unchecked. This CDR3 is built from 16 residues. In germline, CDR1 is MGHDK, CDR2 SYGVNS. The CDR3 here is CASISRGSSSYNEQFF.

The chain combines TRBV29-1 with TRBJ2-7; TCRdb lists TRBD1, though no DNA is available to test this call. From germline, CDR1 is SQVTM and CDR2 ANQGSEA. There are 12 residues in the CDR3. The CDR3: CSVRQGASEQYF.

V gene TRBV6-4 combines with J gene TRBJ2-2; TCRdb's assignment of TRBD2 cannot be checked, as there is no DNA. The CDR3 loop spans 19 amino acids. Germline V gene data show CDR1 as MRHNA and CDR2 as SNTAGT. The CDR3 loop reads CASSHIRPGPGSSTGELFF.

The chain joins TRBV20-1 to TRBJ2-7. The germline gives CDR1 DFQATT, CDR2 SNEGSKA (reference sequence). The CDR3 is made up of 11 amino acids. CDR3 amino acids: CSASDNDEQYF.